This T cell receptor (beta chain) stems from a study of siplizumab effects on memory and regulatory T cells. Study-wide results and caveats: Among mappable alloreactive CD4+ clones, the Treg-derived fraction averaged around 63% with siplizumab versus about 26% in controls. Tracing alloreactive clones into unstimulated subsets worked for only a minor fraction of them. There was no confirmation of the suppressive function of proliferating Tregs from siplizumab cultures. Naive T cells looked more diverse than memory cells, and they looked like major contributors to the alloresponse.

On this clone: Its target is unknown.

Data came from immunoSEQ multiplex PCR; TCRdb stores just in-frame clones and leaves some out. The sample has tens of thousands of clones, 88% seen once. Per germline, CDR1 SGHNT and CDR2 YENEEA. V gave up 5 bases and J gave up 10 bases, with 15 bases separating them. This CDR3 spans 13 amino acids. The chain couples TRBV11-3 to TRBJ2-1; D remains unclear. Input material: Tregs sorted from blood. This sequence was found in a human donor in good health. CDR3 DNA sequence: TGTGCCAGCAGCCGAGTAGCCCGTCGGGAGCAGTTCTTC. This gives the protein CASSRVARREQFF.